The 18 T cell receptor beta chains below come from one sample, sequenced in a study of shared clonotypes between healthy human individuals. Naive CD8 cells, CD45RO-negative and positively selected for CCR7, excluded terminally differentiated effector memory CD45RA+ cells. Method: immunoSEQ multiplex PCR; TCRdb's copy keeps in-frame clones and lacks some. This sample has millions of clones, with 85% to 95% found just once. The sample consisted of naive CD8+ T cells sorted from blood. These receptors were obtained from a young man in good health.

The CDR3 DNA reads TGTGCCACCAGCAGACGGGCCGTAAACAATGAGCAGTTCTTC. This sequence encodes CATSRRAVNNEQFF. This chain links TRBV15 with TRBJ2-1; D call uncertain. V lost 2 bases to trimming and J lost 5 bases, with 10 bases between them. Germline lookup yields CDR1 LNHNV and CDR2 YYDKDF (reference sequence). This CDR3 comprises 14 residues.

J is TRBJ1-2 and V is TRBV15; the D gene is possibly TRBD1 (6 bases). The CDR3 sequence is 18 residues long. CDR1 and CDR2 (germline): LNHNV, YYDKDF (reference sequence). V lost 6 bases and J 4 bases, leaving 27 bases between the germline ends. This chain's CDR3 is CATRSGGRGPSVGYGYTF. As DNA, the CDR3 is TGTGCCACCAGAAGTGGGGGCAGGGGCCCCAGTGTGGGCTATGGCTACACCTTC.

The V and J genes are TRBV5-4 and TRBJ2-1, with 13 bases that match TRBD2. V shed 3 bases and J 3 bases; nucleotides not matched to a gene: 9. The CDR3 consists of 18 residues. Germline assignment: CDR1 SGHNT and CDR2 YYREEE (reference sequence). In DNA form, the CDR3 reads TGTGCCAGCAGCTCTAGGGGACTAGCGGGAAGTCGCTACAATGAGCAGTTCTTC. Encoded protein: CASSSRGLAGSRYNEQFF.

The chain employs TRBV7-2 and TRBJ2-7; 8 nucleotides line up with TRBD2. V lost 6 bases to trimming and J lost 3 bases; unmatched junction nucleotides: 4. Germline assignment: CDR1 SGHTA and CDR2 FQGNSA. This CDR3 comprises 13 residues. The CDR3 spells CASSSGTIYEQYF. The CDR3 DNA follows: TGTGCCAGCAGTAGCGGGACCATCTACGAGCAGTACTTC.

The J gene is TRBJ2-7, the V gene TRBV11-2; TRBD1 matches 7 bases. Germline trimming cut 6 bases from V and 4 bases from J; bases unmatched to any gene: 9. The germline V gene encodes CDR1 SGHAT and CDR2 FQNNGV. The CDR3 has 14 residues. The CDR3 sequence is CASSVTGFMYEQYF. CDR3 coding DNA: TGTGCCAGCAGTGTGACAGGGTTCATGTACGAGCAGTACTTC.

The DNA of the CDR3 is TGTGCCAGCAGCTTAGCTAGGAGCGGGAGCACAGATACGCAGTATTTT. Translating it yields CASSLARSGSTDTQYF. The rearrangement links TRBV11-1 to TRBJ2-3, with D possibly TRBD2 on 6 matching bases. From germline, CDR1 is SGHAT and CDR2 FQDESV (reference sequence). Trimming removed 0 bases at V and 0 bases at J, with 10 bases between. The CDR3 contains 16 residues.

V gene TRBV7-9 combines with J gene TRBJ2-7; D is ambiguous. This CDR3 contains 12 residues. In germline, CDR1 is SEHNR, CDR2 FQNEAQ (reference sequence). Trimming removed 3 bases at V and 6 bases at J, with 9 bases between. The DNA of the CDR3 is TGTGCCAGCAGCTTTACCCCCCGCGAGCAGTACTTC. Its translation: CASSFTPREQYF.

On this clone itself: Other nucleotide sequences from this sample produce the same CDR3. This chain's CDR3 is CASSGGQGYNEQFF. Written as DNA, the CDR3 is TGTGCCAGCAGCGGGGGACAGGGGTACAATGAGCAGTTCTTC. The gene calls are TRBV9 and TRBJ2-1; 10 bases align to TRBD1. Trimming cost V 3 bases and J 4 bases; bases outside gene matches: 1. Germline assignment: CDR1 SGDLS and CDR2 YYNGEE. This CDR3 region has 14 residues.

This sequence joins TRBV4-2 and TRBJ2-7; 7 bases match TRBD2. The germline CDR1 and CDR2 sequences are LGHNA and YNFKEQ. V was pared by 1 base and J by 5 bases, with 2 bases of the junction left unmatched. CDR3 size: 13 residues. CDR3 protein: CASSQVGGDEQYF. The CDR3, as DNA: TGTGCCAGCAGCCAAGTTGGGGGGGACGAGCAGTACTTC.

The chain joins TRBV4-3 to TRBJ2-3; D is unresolved. The CDR3 has 13 residues. The V end was cut by 2 bases, the J end by 4 bases, with 7 bases between. The germline V gene encodes CDR1 LGHNA and CDR2 YSLEER. CDR3 amino acids: CASSQHMPDTQYF. For the CDR3, the DNA is TGCGCCAGCAGCCAACACATGCCAGATACGCAGTATTTT.

The rearrangement uses TRBV28 and TRBJ2-2; D may correspond to TRBD1 or TRBD2 (6 bases each). V lost 5 bases, J lost 8 bases, and 18 bases lay in between. The germline V gene encodes CDR1 MDHEN and CDR2 SYDVKM. The CDR3 runs 15 residues. For the CDR3, the DNA is TGTGCCAGCAGTCTCCGGGGGCCTCGGGCTGGGGAGCTGTTTTTT. Protein: CASSLRGPRAGELFF.

The chain carries TRBV30 and TRBJ2-5; D is perhaps TRBD2 (5 bases). The germline CDR1 and CDR2 sequences are GTSNPN and SVGIG (reference sequence). Trimming took off 0 bases at V and 5 bases at J, with 13 bases between the two ends. This CDR3 has 14 residues. CDR3 amino acids: CAWSVHGDGETQYF. The CDR3 DNA reads TGTGCCTGGAGTGTACACGGGGATGGGGAGACCCAGTACTTC.

V is TRBV2 and J is TRBJ2-1; D not certain. V was pared by 6 bases and J by 2 bases, with 11 bases between. CDR1 and CDR2 from the germline V gene are SNHLY and FYNNEI. The CDR3 covers 14 residues. The CDR3 sequence: CASRGLRTYNEQFF. The CDR3 bases are TGTGCCAGCAGGGGCCTCCGAACCTACAATGAGCAGTTCTTC.

This clone occurred once. This chain links TRBV29-1 with TRBJ2-7; D call uncertain. CDR1 SQVTM and CDR2 ANQGSEA come from the germline V gene. Trimming cost V 6 bases and J 1 base, with 13 bases left between them. This CDR3 has 13 amino acids. CDR3 DNA sequence: TGCAGCGTCGAACCCGCGGATTCCTACGAGCAGTACTTC. Its protein product is CSVEPADSYEQYF.

In this sample, this clone turned up a few times. Other DNA sequences in this specimen translate into the identical CDR3. V is TRBV30 and J is TRBJ1-5; TRBD1 matches at 7 bases. The CDR3 length is 16 residues. Germline CDR1 GTSNPN, CDR2 SVGIG (reference sequence). Trimming at V came to 0 bases and at J to 2 bases, leaving 7 bases not matched to a gene. In nucleotides, the CDR3 is TGTGCCTGGAGTGTAAGAGGGCAGGGGGGCAATCAGCCCCAGCATTTT. Its protein is CAWSVRGQGGNQPQHF.

This clone appeared a single time. V usage is TRBV9 and J usage is TRBJ2-5; 7 bases agree with TRBD2. The J segment lost 4 bases and the V segment lost 6 bases, leaving 9 bases of the junction unmatched. The germline gives CDR1 SGDLS, CDR2 YYNGEE. The CDR3 extends over 14 amino acids. CDR3: CASTKGSGIETQYF. CDR3 DNA sequence: TGTGCCAGCACCAAGGGGAGCGGGATAGAGACCCAGTACTTC.

The chain employs TRBV5-1 and TRBJ1-6; D not resolved. Trimming removed 4 bases at V and 8 bases at J, with 19 bases between. Germline V gives CDR1 SGHRS, CDR2 YFSETQ. The CDR3 runs 16 residues. DNA for the CDR3: TGCGCCAGCAGCCCGGACTGGGAGCCAAGGGATTCACCCCTCCACTTT. Its protein is CASSPDWEPRDSPLHF. Drawing the rest from reference TRBV5-1 and TRBJ1-6, the complete variable domain is KAGVTQTPRYLIKTRGQQVTLSCSPISGHRSVSWYQQTPGQGLQFLFEYFSETQRNKGNFPGRFSGRQFSNSRSEMNVSTLELGDSALYLCASSPDWEPRDSPLHFGNGTRLTVT.

The chain joins TRBV30 to TRBJ2-7; a possible D gene is TRBD2 (6 bases). The CDR3 contains 11 residues. With 5 bases removed from V and 6 bases from J, the gap between germline ends came to 11 bases. The germline V gene has CDR1 GTSNPN and CDR2 SVGIG (reference sequence). CDR3 nucleotide sequence: TGTGCCTGGGGGCGGGGAGTCGAGCAGTACTTC. Translated: CAWGRGVEQYF.